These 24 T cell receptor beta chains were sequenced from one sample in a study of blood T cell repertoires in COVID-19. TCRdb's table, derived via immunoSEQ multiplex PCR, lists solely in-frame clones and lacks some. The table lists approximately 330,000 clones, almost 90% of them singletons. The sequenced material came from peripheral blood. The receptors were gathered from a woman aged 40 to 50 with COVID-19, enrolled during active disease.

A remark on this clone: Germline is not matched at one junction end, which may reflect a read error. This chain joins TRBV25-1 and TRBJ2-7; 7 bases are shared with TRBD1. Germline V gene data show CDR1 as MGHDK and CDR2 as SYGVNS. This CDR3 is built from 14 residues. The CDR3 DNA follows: TGTGCCAGCAGTGAAGACAGGGATCCCTACGGGCAGTACTTC. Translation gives CASSEDRDPYGQYF.

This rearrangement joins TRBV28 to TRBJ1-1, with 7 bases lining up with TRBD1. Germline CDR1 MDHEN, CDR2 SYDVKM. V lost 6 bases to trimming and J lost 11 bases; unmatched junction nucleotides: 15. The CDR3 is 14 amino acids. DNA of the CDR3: TGTGCCAGCAGGCCCGGACAGGCTTTGGGGGAGGCTTTCTTT. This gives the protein CASRPGQALGEAFF. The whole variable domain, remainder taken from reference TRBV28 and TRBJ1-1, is DVKVTQSSRYLVKRTGEKVFLECVQDMDHENMFWYRQDPGLGLRLIYFSYDVKMKEKGDIPEGYSVSREKKERFSLILESASTNQTSMYLCASRPGQALGEAFFGQGTRLTVV.

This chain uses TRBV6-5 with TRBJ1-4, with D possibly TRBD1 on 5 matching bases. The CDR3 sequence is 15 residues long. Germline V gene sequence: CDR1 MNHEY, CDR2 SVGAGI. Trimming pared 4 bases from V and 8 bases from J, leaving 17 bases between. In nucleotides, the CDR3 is TGTGCCAGCAGTTCCCGATGGAGGGGAGGCGAAAAACTGTTTTTT. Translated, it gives CASSSRWRGGEKLFF.

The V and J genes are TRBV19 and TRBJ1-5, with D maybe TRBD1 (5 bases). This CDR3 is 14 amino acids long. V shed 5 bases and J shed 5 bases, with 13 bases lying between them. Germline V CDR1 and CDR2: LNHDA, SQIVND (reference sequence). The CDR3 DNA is TGTGCCAGTAGTTGGGGGGTTGGGGATCAGCCCCAGCATTTT. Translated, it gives CASSWGVGDQPQHF. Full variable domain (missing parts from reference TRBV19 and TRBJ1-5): DGGITQSPKYLFRKEGQNVTLSCEQNLNHDAMYWYRQDPGQGLRLIYYSQIVNDFQKGDIAEGYSVSREKKESFPLTVTSAQKNPTAFYLCASSWGVGDQPQHFGDGTRLSIL.

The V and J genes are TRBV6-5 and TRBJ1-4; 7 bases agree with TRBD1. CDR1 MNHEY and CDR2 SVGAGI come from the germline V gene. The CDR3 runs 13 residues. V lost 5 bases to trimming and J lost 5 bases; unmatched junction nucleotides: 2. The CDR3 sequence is CASSRGLNEKLFF. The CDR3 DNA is TGTGCCAGCAGTAGGGGGCTCAATGAAAAACTGTTTTTT.

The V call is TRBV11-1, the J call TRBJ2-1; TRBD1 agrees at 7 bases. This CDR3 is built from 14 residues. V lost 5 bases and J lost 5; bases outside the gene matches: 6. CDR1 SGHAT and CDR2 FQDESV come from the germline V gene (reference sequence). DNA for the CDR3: TGTGCCAGCAGCCCCGGGACAGTTGACAATGAGCAGTTCTTC. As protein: CASSPGTVDNEQFF. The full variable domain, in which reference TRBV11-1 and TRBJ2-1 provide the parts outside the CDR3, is EAEVAQSPRYKITEKSQAVAFWCDPISGHATLYWYRQILGQGPELLVQFQDESVVDDSQLPKDRFSAERLKGVDSTLKIQPAELGDSAMYLCASSPGTVDNEQFFGPGTRLTVL.

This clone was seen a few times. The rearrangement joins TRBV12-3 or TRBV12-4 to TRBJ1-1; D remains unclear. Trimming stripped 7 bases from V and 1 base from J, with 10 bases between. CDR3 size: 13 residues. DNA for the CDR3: TGTGCCAGCAACTCCCCAGGGAACACTGAAGCTTTCTTT. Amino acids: CASNSPGNTEAFF.

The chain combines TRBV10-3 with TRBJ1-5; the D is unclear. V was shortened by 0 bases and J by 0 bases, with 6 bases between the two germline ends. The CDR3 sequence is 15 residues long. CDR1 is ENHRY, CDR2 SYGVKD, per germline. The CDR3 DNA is TGTGCCATCAGTGAGTCTCTAGGTAGCAATCAGCCCCAGCATTTT. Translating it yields CAISESLGSNQPQHF.

The CDR3 region has the DNA TGTGCCACCAGTGATCCGAGGGAGAGAGATACGCAGTATTTT. Encoded protein: CATSDPRERDTQYF. The chain has TRBV24-1 and TRBJ2-3; weak D call: TRBD2 (5 bases). Germline V lookup: CDR1 KGHDR, CDR2 SFDVKD. V dropped 3 bases and J dropped 5 bases, with 11 bases sitting between them. CDR3 length: 14 amino acids.

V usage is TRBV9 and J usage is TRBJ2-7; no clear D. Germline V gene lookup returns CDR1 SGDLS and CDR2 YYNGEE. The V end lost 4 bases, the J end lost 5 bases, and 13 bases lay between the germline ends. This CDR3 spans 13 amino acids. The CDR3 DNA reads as TGTGCCAGCAGCTCTCCCCAACTGGACGAGCAGTACTTC. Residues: CASSSPQLDEQYF.

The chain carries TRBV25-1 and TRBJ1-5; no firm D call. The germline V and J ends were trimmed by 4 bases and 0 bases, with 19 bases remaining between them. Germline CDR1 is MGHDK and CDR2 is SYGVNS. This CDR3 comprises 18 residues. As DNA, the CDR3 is TGTGCCAGCAGTGCGTCCCGGGGAGGAGATTATAGCAATCAGCCCCAGCATTTT. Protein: CASSASRGGDYSNQPQHF.

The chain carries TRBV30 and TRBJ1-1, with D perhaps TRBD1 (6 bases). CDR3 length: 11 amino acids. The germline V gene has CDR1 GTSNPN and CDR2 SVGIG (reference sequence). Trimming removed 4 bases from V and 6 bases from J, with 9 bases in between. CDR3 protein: CAWNTGPEAFF. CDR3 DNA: TGTGCCTGGAATACAGGGCCTGAAGCTTTCTTT.

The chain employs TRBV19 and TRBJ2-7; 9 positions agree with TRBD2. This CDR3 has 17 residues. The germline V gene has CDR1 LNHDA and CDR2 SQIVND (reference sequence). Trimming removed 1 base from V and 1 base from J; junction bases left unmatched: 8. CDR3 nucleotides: TGTGCCAGTAGTATAGCCGGTGGTCTAGCGGGATCCTACGAGCAGTACTTC. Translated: CASSIAGGLAGSYEQYF.

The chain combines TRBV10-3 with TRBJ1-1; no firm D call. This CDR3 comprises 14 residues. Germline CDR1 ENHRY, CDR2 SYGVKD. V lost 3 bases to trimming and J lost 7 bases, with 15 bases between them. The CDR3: CAISDPVGMIEAFF. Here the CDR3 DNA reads TGTGCCATCAGTGACCCCGTCGGGATGATTGAAGCTTTCTTT.

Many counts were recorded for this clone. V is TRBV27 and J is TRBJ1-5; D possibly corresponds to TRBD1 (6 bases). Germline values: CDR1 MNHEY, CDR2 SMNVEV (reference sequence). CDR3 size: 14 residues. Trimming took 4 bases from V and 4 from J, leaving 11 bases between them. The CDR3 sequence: CASSSDSPNQPQHF. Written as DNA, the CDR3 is TGTGCCAGCAGTTCGGACAGCCCAAATCAGCCCCAGCATTTT.

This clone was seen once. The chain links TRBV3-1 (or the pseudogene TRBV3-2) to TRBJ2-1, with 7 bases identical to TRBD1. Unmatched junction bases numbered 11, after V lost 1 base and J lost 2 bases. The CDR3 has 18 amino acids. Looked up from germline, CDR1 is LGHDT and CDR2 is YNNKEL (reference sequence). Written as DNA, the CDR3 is TGTGCCAGCAGCCAAGGGTGGGGACAGACAACCACCTACAATGAGCAGTTCTTC. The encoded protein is CASSQGWGQTTTYNEQFF.

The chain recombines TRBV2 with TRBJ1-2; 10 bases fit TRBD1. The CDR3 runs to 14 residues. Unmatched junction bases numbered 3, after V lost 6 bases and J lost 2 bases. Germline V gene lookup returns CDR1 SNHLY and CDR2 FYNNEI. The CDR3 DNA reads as TGTGCCAGCAGCCGGGACAGGGGAAACTATGGCTACACCTTC. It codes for CASSRDRGNYGYTF.

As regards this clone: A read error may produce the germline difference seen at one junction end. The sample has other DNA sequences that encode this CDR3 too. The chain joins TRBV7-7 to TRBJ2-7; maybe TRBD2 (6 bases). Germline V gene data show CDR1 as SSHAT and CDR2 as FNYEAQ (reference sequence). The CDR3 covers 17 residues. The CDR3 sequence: CASSLGAGGGSSYEQYF. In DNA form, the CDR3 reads TGTGCTAGCAGCTTAGGGGCGGGCGGAGGGAGCTCCTACGAGCAGTACTTC.

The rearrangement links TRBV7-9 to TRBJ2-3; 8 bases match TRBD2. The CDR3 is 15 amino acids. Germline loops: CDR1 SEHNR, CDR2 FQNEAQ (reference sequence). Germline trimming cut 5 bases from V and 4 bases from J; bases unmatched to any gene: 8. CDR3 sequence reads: CASSPGTSGADTQYF. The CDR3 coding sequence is TGTGCCAGCAGCCCCGGGACTAGTGGGGCAGATACGCAGTATTTT.

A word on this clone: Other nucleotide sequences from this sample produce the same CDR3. CDR3 in DNA: TGTGCCACCAGTGATCCCGGGACAGGGGACAATGAGCAGTTCTTC. Protein product: CATSDPGTGDNEQFF. This rearrangement joins TRBV24-1 to TRBJ2-1; 10 positions agree with TRBD1. Germline V gene data show CDR1 as KGHDR and CDR2 as SFDVKD. V lost 3 bases, J lost 5 bases, and 3 bases stayed unmatched. The CDR3 spans 15 residues.

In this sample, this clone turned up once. The CDR3: CASSDSAGAGNEQFF. CDR3 nucleotides: TGTGCCAGCAGTGACTCAGCGGGAGCTGGCAATGAGCAGTTCTTC. V usage is TRBV6-4 and J usage is TRBJ2-1, with 8 bases matching TRBD2. Germline V lookup: CDR1 MRHNA, CDR2 SNTAGT. There are 15 residues in the CDR3. With V trimmed by 0 bases and J by 6 bases, 4 bases remained unmatched.

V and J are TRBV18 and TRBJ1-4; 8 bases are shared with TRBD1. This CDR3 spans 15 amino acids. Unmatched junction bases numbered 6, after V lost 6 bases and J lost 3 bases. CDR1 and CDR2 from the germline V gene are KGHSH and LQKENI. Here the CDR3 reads CASSPGTGPNEKLFF. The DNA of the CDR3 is TGTGCCAGCTCGCCCGGGACAGGCCCTAATGAAAAACTGTTTTTT.

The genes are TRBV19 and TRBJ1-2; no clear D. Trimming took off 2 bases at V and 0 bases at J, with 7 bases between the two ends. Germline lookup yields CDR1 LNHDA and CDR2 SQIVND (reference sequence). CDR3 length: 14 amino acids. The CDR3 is CASSITVANYGYTF. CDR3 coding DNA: TGTGCCAGTAGTATAACAGTAGCTAACTATGGCTACACCTTC.

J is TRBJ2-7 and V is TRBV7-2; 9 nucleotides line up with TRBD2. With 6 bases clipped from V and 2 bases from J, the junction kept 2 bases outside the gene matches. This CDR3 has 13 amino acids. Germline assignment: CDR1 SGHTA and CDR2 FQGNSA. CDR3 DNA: TGTGCCAGCAGTCGCGGGGGGGCCTACGAGCAGTACTTC. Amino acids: CASSRGGAYEQYF.